The source of this T cell receptor (beta chain) is a study of cytomegalovirus exposure and HLA in healthy donors. Study conclusions and caveats: Common viral pathogens (according to a later analysis) appeared linked to several of the most significant clusters. Whilst most TCR sequences proved rare, a subset of public TCRs occurred across many donors. As a later analysis revealed, the rate of TCR association differed by HLA locus, with DRB1 most and HLA-C fewest. Later, an analysis showed that TCR beta chains associated with HLA were more clonally expanded than others that were equally common.

On this clone itself: Antigen specificity is unknown.

The germline gives CDR1 SGHRS, CDR2 YFSETQ. This CDR3 has 14 amino acids. Germline trimming cut 3 bases from V and 3 bases from J; bases unmatched to any gene: 3. PCR employed 60 Vbeta and 13 Jbeta primers. The data were produced by immunoSEQ multiplex PCR, yet TCRdb's version contains in-frame clones alone and is incomplete. The sample has around 190,000 clones; about three quarters are singletons. The sample consisted of PBMCs. This receptor was taken from a man aged 35-49 years in good health and CMV-seronegative. The V call is TRBV5-1, the J call TRBJ2-5, with 9 nucleotides matching TRBD1. CDR3 amino acids: CASSSGQGKETQYF. CDR3 coding DNA: TGCGCCAGCAGCTCCGGACAGGGGAAAGAGACCCAGTACTTC.